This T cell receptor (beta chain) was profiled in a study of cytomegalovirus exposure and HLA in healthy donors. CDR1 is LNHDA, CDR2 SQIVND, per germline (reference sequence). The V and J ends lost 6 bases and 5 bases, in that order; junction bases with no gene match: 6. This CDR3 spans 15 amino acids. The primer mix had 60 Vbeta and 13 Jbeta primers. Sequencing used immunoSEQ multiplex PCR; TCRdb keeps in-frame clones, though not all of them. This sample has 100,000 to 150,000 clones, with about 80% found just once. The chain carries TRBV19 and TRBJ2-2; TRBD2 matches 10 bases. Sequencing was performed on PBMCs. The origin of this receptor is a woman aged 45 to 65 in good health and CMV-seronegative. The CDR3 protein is CASSRLAGETGELFF. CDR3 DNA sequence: TGTGCCAGTAGCCGTCTAGCGGGAGAAACCGGGGAGCTGTTTTTT.